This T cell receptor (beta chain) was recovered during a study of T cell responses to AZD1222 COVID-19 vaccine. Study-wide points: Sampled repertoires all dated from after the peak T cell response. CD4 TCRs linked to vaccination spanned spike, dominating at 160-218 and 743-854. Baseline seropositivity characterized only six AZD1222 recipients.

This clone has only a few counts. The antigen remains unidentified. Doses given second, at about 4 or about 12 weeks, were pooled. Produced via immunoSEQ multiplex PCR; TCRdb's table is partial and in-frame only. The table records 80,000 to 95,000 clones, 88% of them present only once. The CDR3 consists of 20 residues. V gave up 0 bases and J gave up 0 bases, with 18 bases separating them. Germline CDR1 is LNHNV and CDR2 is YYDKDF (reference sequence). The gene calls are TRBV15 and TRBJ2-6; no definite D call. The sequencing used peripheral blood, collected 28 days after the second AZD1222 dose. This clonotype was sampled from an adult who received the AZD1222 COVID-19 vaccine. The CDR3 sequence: CATSREVWTQRSSGANVLTF. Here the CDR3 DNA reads TGTGCCACCAGCAGAGAGGTGTGGACGCAGAGGAGCTCTGGGGCCAACGTCCTGACTTTC.